This passage covers 18 T cell receptor beta chains from one sample sequenced in a study of shared clonotypes between healthy human individuals. TCRdb's table, derived via immunoSEQ multiplex PCR, lists solely in-frame clones and lacks some. The profile shows around 1.5 million clones, 95% to 99% of them singletons. The sample taken for sequencing was naive CD4+ T cells sorted from blood. The subset: CD45RA+ positively selected. These TCRs come from a man aged 25-45 years in good health.

The chain carries TRBV25-1 and TRBJ1-5; D call uncertain. CDR1 and CDR2 (germline): MGHDK, SYGVNS. CDR3 length: 14 amino acids. Trimming took off 4 bases at V and 5 bases at J, with 12 bases between the two ends. As DNA, the CDR3 is TGTGCCAGCAGTGGTCGGACGGGAGATCAGCCCCAGCATTTT. Encoded protein: CASSGRTGDQPQHF.

On this clone itself: Relative to the germline gene, one junction end is altered; a read error may explain this. This sequence joins TRBV19 and TRBJ1-1; possibly TRBD1 for D (5 bases). This CDR3 is built from 12 residues. Germline CDR1 is LNHDA and CDR2 is SQIVND (reference sequence). The CDR3 bases are TGTGCCGGTAGGGGTGTACACACTGAAGCTTTCTTT. Translated: CAGRGVHTEAFF.

The CDR3 DNA sequence: TGTGCCAGCAGGGGAGGGTTCTACGAGCAGTACTTC. Protein: CASRGGFYEQYF. The V and J genes are TRBV25-1 and TRBJ2-7; 7 bases align to TRBD2. This CDR3 comprises 12 residues. Germline trimming cut 6 bases from V and 3 bases from J; bases unmatched to any gene: 2. CDR1 and CDR2 from the germline V gene are MGHDK and SYGVNS.

The chain is built from TRBV7-6 and TRBJ2-5; the D gene is possibly TRBD2 (7 bases). V was shortened by 1 base and J by 2 bases, with 17 bases between the two germline ends. Germline V lookup: CDR1 SGHVS, CDR2 FNYEAQ. The CDR3 has 17 amino acids. The CDR3 DNA sequence: TGTGCCAGCAGCTTAGGTTTGAGGAGGGGGGGACAAGAGACCCAGTACTTC. Translated, it gives CASSLGLRRGGQETQYF. Based on the CDR3 plus reference TRBV7-6 and TRBJ2-5, the full variable domain is GAGVSQSPRYKVTKRGQDVALRCDPISGHVSLYWYRQALGQGPEFLTYFNYEAQQDKSGLPNDRFSAERPEGSISTLTIQRTEQRDSAMYRCASSLGLRRGGQETQYFGPGTRLLVL.

This clone was seen once. V gene TRBV4-1 combines with J gene TRBJ1-3; possible D gene TRBD1, 6 bases. The CDR3 has 16 amino acids. Trimming pared 1 base from V and 1 base from J, leaving 11 bases between. Germline V gives CDR1 MGHRA, CDR2 YSYEKL. The CDR3, as DNA: TGCGCCAGCAGCCAAGCCCCGGACAGTTCTGGAAACACCATATATTTT. Translating it yields CASSQAPDSSGNTIYF.

The rearrangement links TRBV6-5 to TRBJ1-5; D gene uncertain. CDR1 is MNHEY and CDR2 is SVGAGI in the germline V gene. The V end was cut by 2 bases, the J end by 1 base, with 6 bases between. The CDR3 spans 14 residues. The CDR3 region is CASSYGRSNQPQHF. The DNA for the CDR3 is TGTGCCAGCAGTTACGGGCGCAGCAATCAGCCCCAGCATTTT.

This clone has just one count. V and J are TRBV5-4 and TRBJ1-1, with a weak D call TRBD1 (5 bases). This CDR3 is built from 17 residues. The ends were cut back, 4 bases at V and 4 bases at J, with 23 bases in the middle. Germline values: CDR1 SGHNT, CDR2 YYREEE (reference sequence). DNA for the CDR3: TGTGCCAGCAGCCCCACTCAGGGAGGGAAATTGAGCACTGAAGCTTTCTTT. Its translation is CASSPTQGGKLSTEAFF.

The genes are TRBV5-1 and TRBJ2-5; 7 bases are a match to TRBD1. The CDR3 is 14 amino acids. Germline values: CDR1 SGHRS, CDR2 YFSETQ. V shed 5 bases, J shed 5 bases, and the junction held 9 bases outside the gene matches. CDR3 DNA: TGCGCCAGCAGATACGATCTAGGGGGCGAGACCCAGTACTTC. Amino acid sequence: CASRYDLGGETQYF.

In nucleotides, the CDR3 is TGTGCCAGTAGTATGGAACCCGCCCCCGGGTACACTGAAGCTTTCTTT. Its protein is CASSMEPAPGYTEAFF. The genes are TRBV19 and TRBJ1-1; D is undetermined. The length of the CDR3 is 16 residues. Germline values: CDR1 LNHDA, CDR2 SQIVND (reference sequence). With 3 bases removed from V and 3 bases from J, the gap between germline ends came to 17 bases.

The gene calls are TRBV19 and TRBJ1-5, with unresolved D. Germline V gene sequence: CDR1 LNHDA, CDR2 SQIVND (reference sequence). The CDR3 is made up of 15 amino acids. Trimming cost V 1 base and J 10 bases, with 17 bases left between them. The CDR3: CASSIVSSSLYPQHF. CDR3 nucleotide sequence: TGTGCCAGTAGTATAGTCTCCTCCTCATTGTATCCCCAGCATTTT.

The gene calls are TRBV7-8 and TRBJ2-3, with D perhaps matching TRBD2 (7 bases). The germline gives CDR1 SGHVS, CDR2 FQNEAQ. The CDR3 loop spans 12 amino acids. V was trimmed by 6 bases and J by 5 bases, leaving 9 bases between them. The chain's CDR3 is CASSRGGDTQYF. In DNA form, the CDR3 reads TGTGCCAGCAGTAGGGGGGGAGATACGCAGTATTTT.

V is TRBV18 and J is TRBJ2-1; D is undetermined. The CDR3 consists of 16 residues. CDR1 is KGHSH and CDR2 is LQKENI in the germline V gene. Trimming took 6 bases from V and 0 from J, leaving 15 bases between them. In DNA form, the CDR3 reads TGTGCCAGCTCGACCGAAGCCACCTCCTCCTACAATGAGCAGTTCTTC. This codes for CASSTEATSSYNEQFF. Based on the CDR3 plus reference TRBV18 and TRBJ2-1, the full variable domain is NAGVMQNPRHLVRRRGQEARLRCSPMKGHSHVYWYRQLPEEGLKFMVYLQKENIIDESGMPKERFSAEFPKEGPSILRIQQVVRGDSAAYFCASSTEATSSYNEQFFGPGTRLTVL.

V gene TRBV5-5 combines with J gene TRBJ1-1; D gene uncertain. The CDR3 has 13 residues. V dropped 4 bases and J dropped 1 base, with 8 bases sitting between them. The germline gives CDR1 SGHKS, CDR2 YYEKEE (reference sequence). The DNA of the CDR3 is TGTGCCAGCAGCCTCCGGACGAACACTGAAGCTTTCTTT. This translates into CASSLRTNTEAFF.

The CDR3 spells CASANREPYEQYF. CDR3 nucleotides: TGTGCCAGCGCGAACAGGGAACCCTACGAGCAGTACTTC. This chain links TRBV19 with TRBJ2-7, with a weak D call TRBD1 (6 bases). CDR3 size: 13 residues. Between the trimmed V and J ends, which lost 9 bases and 2 bases, there was a span of 14 bases. Per germline, CDR1 LNHDA and CDR2 SQIVND (reference sequence).

This sequence joins TRBV15 and TRBJ2-7; tentatively, D is TRBD1 (6 bases). Germline loops: CDR1 LNHNV, CDR2 YYDKDF (reference sequence). The CDR3 runs 15 residues. Trimming removed 4 bases at V and 0 bases at J, with 13 bases between. The CDR3 here is CATSIPGASSYEQYF. For the CDR3, the DNA is TGTGCCACCAGCATCCCAGGGGCTAGCTCCTACGAGCAGTACTTC.

The chain is built from TRBV30 and TRBJ1-5; 8 bases are a match to TRBD1. From germline, CDR1 is GTSNPN and CDR2 SVGIG (reference sequence). The V and J ends lost 0 bases and 7 bases, in that order; junction bases with no gene match: 11. The CDR3 has 16 residues. CDR3 sequence reads: CAWSVRRQGAGQPQHF. The CDR3 DNA sequence: TGTGCCTGGAGTGTAAGGAGGCAGGGGGCTGGACAGCCCCAGCATTTT. The whole variable domain, remainder taken from reference TRBV30 and TRBJ1-5, is SQTIHQWPATLVQPVGSPLSLECTVEGTSNPNLYWYRQAAGRGLQLLFYSVGIGQISSEVPQNLSASRPQDRQFILSSKKLLLSDSGFYLCAWSVRRQGAGQPQHFGDGTRLSIL.

The gene calls are TRBV2 and TRBJ2-6; D is unresolved. The CDR3 loop spans 15 amino acids. Between the trimmed V and J ends, which lost 9 bases and 0 bases, there was a span of 12 bases. CDR1 and CDR2 (germline): SNHLY, FYNNEI. CDR3: CASLQPPSGANVLTF. CDR3 coding DNA: TGTGCCAGTTTACAGCCTCCCTCTGGGGCCAACGTCCTGACTTTC.

This rearrangement joins TRBV19 to TRBJ2-6; D remains ambiguous. CDR3 length: 15 amino acids. Germline-derived CDR1 and CDR2 are LNHDA and SQIVND (reference sequence). V was clipped by 5 bases and J by 0 bases, with 8 bases between them. Written as DNA, the CDR3 is TGTGCCAGTAGTTCACGGTACTCTGGGGCCAACGTCCTGACTTTC. Protein sequence: CASSSRYSGANVLTF.